The T cell receptor beta chain described here comes from a study of beta chain features in type 1 diabetes (dated by TCRdb to between 2017 and 2018). Study-wide context: Patients and healthy donors did not differ in mean age, gender distribution, total cell number or subset yield. A total of around 110,000,000 sorted cells were examined across all samples, and RNA yield correlated strongly with the number of cells per subset. Whereas all 28 donors provided naive and central memory subsets, regulatory and stem cell-like memory subsets were isolated from just 8 patients and roughly eight healthy donors. In the study, recently diagnosed type 1 diabetes patients and matched healthy donors were compared on the TCRB repertoires of their sorted circulating CD4+ T cell subsets.

As for this clone: The target of this receptor is not known. No per-base quality is available; no much larger clone lies one base away.

The entire isolated RNA was reverse transcribed using the High Capacity cDNA Reverse Transcription Kit, and thus expressed TCRB transcripts were sequenced. Deep immunoSEQ sequencing was performed on naive, central memory and regulatory T cell samples, with an average of roughly 3.5 million total reads per sample. Sorted cells were lysed in RLT buffer, and RNA was extracted using DNase-treated RNeasy Micro or Mini kits according to cell number. Each cell subset was processed on its own to prevent cross-contamination, while patient and healthy donor samples were processed together. TCRB sequences were amplified from cDNA with the immunoSEQ multiplex PCR, producing 87-bp fragments spanning the CDR3 region. Sequencing of the amplicons was done on the Illumina HiSeq platform. In the source study's methods: Synthetic template baselines were used to correct PCR bias computationally, reads within Hamming distance 2 were collapsed together, and singletons that could not be merged were discarded. Reads were aligned to IMGT to assign V, D and J genes, CDR3 length, and insertions or deletions at six rearrangement sites. Clonotype counts were normalized to sorted cell number within each subset before computing true diversity and Gini coefficients with the tcR R package. The overlap coefficient, calculated on TCRB nucleotide sequences, was used to quantify repertoire sharing. As a proxy for the pre-selection repertoire, out-of-frame TCRB sequences from naive cells were analyzed. TCRdb stores this immuneACCESS table with in-frame sequences only. Part of the clones is absent; in the studies checked, under half of the shortfall reflects unresolved V genes, and no reason is known for the rest. V, J and clone size reflect that table, while D and trimming were determined from the DNA. Here the sample has 640,000 or so clones; 13% occur a single time. Clones ranked in the top ten supply approximately 0.02% of the sample.

The germline V gene (reference sequence) supplies CDR1 LNHDA and CDR2 SQIVND. V is cut by 8 bases and J by 7 bases, and the space between the germline ends is 20 bases. From cysteine to phenylalanine, the CDR3 is 14 amino acids long. Only CDR3 DNA is held: 42 bases, read in frame from base 1. A single peripheral blood draw of 90 to 150 mL on average was collected from each donor into heparinised tubes. Naive, central memory, regulatory and stem cell-like memory CD4+ T cells were sorted on a BD FACSAria II using a panel including CD45RO, CCR7, CD25, CD127, CD95 and CD27. All sorted populations exceeded 95% purity. PBMCs were isolated right away by Lymphoprep density gradient centrifugation and were stained directly, without culture. So that batch effects would be minimized, each experiment stained and sorted samples in pairs, pairing one healthy donor with one patient. What the work shows at the level of the full study, not this receptor alone: Shorter templates might have been favored by PCR, but patient and control samples were amplified and corrected together, so both groups would have been affected equally by any skew. Because cDNA was sequenced instead of genomic DNA, highly expressing activated cells could be over-represented, though the groups showed no difference in activation or CD3 levels. Naive, central memory and regulatory TCRB repertoires appeared to be more similar among patients than among healthy donors. At VDJ recombination sites, patients with type 1 diabetes made fewer insertions and deleted more nucleotides, a pattern implying thymic rearrangement abnormalities. A moderate but significant shortening of TCRB CDR3 length was observed in type 1 diabetes patients in all four CD4+ subsets. Because small numbers of individuals were included in the HLA sub-analyses, any influence of HLA type on TCRB rearrangement was left unresolved.

The TCR was taken from a man aged 18 to 29 with type 1 diabetes. Sequencing was carried out using naive CD4+ T cells from blood. This specimen's cell subset or site label, interpreted: true naive CD4+ T cells. The chain uses TRBV19 and TRBJ1-2; the D gene is perhaps TRBD1, on 6 matching bases. The bases are TGTGCCAGTCACTCACGACAACAGGGTCGTGGCTACACCTTC. The encoded protein is CASHSRQQGRGYTF.